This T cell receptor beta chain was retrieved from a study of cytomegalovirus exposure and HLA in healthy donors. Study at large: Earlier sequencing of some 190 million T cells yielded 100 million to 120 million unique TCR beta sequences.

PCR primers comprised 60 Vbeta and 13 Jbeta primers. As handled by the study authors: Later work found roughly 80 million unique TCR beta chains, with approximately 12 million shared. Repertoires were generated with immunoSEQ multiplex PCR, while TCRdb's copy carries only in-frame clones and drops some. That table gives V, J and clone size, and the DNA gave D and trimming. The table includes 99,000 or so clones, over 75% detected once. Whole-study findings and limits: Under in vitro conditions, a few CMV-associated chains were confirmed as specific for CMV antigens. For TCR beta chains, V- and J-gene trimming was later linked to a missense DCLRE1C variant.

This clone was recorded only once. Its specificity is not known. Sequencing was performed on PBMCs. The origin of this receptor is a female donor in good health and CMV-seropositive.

In DNA form, the CDR3 reads TGTGCCACCAGCTCCCGGACAGGGGTTTCACCCCTCCACTTT. Its protein is CATSSRTGVSPLHF. The rearrangement links TRBV15 to TRBJ1-6; 9 nucleotides agree with TRBD1. The CDR3 totals 14 residues. Losses at the gene ends were 5 bases for V and 9 bases for J; bases not matched to a gene: 5. CDR1 and CDR2 from the germline V gene are LNHNV and YYDKDF (reference sequence).